These 2 T cell receptor beta chains originate from one sample sequenced in a study of naive and memory T cell subsets. The library had UMIs added by 3' ligation of an oligonucleotide to TCR cDNA. Ligated cDNA underwent four rounds of PCR with nested alpha and beta constant region primers and SP2. TCRdb independently ran MiXCR on the UMI-ligation and nested PCR reads; one entry per CDR3 protein. The sample yields approximately 30,000 distinct CDR3 sequences, under 6.5% seen once. The material sequenced was blood. The receptors were gathered from an adult in good health.

The chain has TRBV6-2 or TRBV6-3 and TRBJ2-5; perhaps TRBD2 as D (5 bases). The germline V and J ends were trimmed by 0 bases and 0 bases, with 14 bases remaining between them. Germline assignment: CDR1 MNHEY and CDR2 SVGEGT. The CDR3 length is 17 residues. The CDR3 loop is CASSYSLISVNQETQYF. The CDR3 coding sequence is TGTGCCAGCAGTTACTCTTTGATTAGCGTGAACCAAGAGACCCAGTACTTC.

The table lists this clonotype with many counts. This chain uses TRBV6-6 with TRBJ1-5; TRBD1 matches 7 bases. Germline CDR1 is MNHNY and CDR2 is SVGAGI (reference sequence). The CDR3 loop spans 17 amino acids. The ends lost 4 bases at V and 3 bases at J; junction bases unmatched: 12. CDR3 protein: CASSSSWGQSYNQPQHF. CDR3 bases: TGTGCCAGCAGTTCCTCTTGGGGACAGTCCTACAATCAGCCCCAGCATTTT.